These 12 T cell receptor beta chains share one sample of origin, sequenced in a study of cytotoxic CD8 clonotypes in ibrutinib-treated CLL. Libraries were prepared by immunoSEQ multiplex PCR; TCRdb keeps only in-frame clonotypes and omits some of them. The table shows some 300,000 clones, with around four fifths occurring only once. The sequenced sample was PBMCs, obtained before ibrutinib treatment. These TCRs come from a human donor with chronic lymphocytic leukemia.

The chain couples TRBV11-2 to TRBJ1-2; possible D gene TRBD1, 5 bases. The CDR3 is 14 amino acids. From germline, CDR1 is SGHAT and CDR2 FQNNGV. V was shortened by 5 bases and J by 6 bases, with 16 bases between the two germline ends. The CDR3, as DNA: TGTGCCAGCAGCGGAGGGGTGACGGCAGATGGCTACACCTTC. Translating it yields CASSGGVTADGYTF.

The rearrangement joins TRBV5-1 to TRBJ2-2; a possible D gene is TRBD2 (5 bases). CDR1 is SGHRS, CDR2 YFSETQ, per germline. The V end was cut by 2 bases, the J end by 1 base, with 15 bases between. CDR3 length equals 17 residues. The CDR3 here is CASSFLARQQNTGELFF. The CDR3 nucleotides read TGCGCCAGCAGCTTCTTAGCGAGACAACAGAACACCGGGGAGCTGTTTTTT. Based on the CDR3 plus reference TRBV5-1 and TRBJ2-2, the full variable domain is KAGVTQTPRYLIKTRGQQVTLSCSPISGHRSVSWYQQTPGQGLQFLFEYFSETQRNKGNFPGRFSGRQFSNSRSEMNVSTLELGDSALYLCASSFLARQQNTGELFFGEGSRLTVL.

This sequence joins TRBV5-1 and TRBJ2-3, with 9 bases fitting TRBD2. Germline V gene lookup returns CDR1 SGHRS and CDR2 YFSETQ. Germline trimming cut 1 base from V and 3 bases from J; bases unmatched to any gene: 12. The CDR3 contains 18 residues. CDR3 sequence (DNA): TGCGCCAGCAGCTTGCTGGCTAGCGGGATGATGGTGACAGATACGCAGTATTTT. Amino acids: CASSLLASGMMVTDTQYF.

This clone turned up a few times. This rearrangement joins TRBV30 to TRBJ1-2; 9 positions agree with TRBD1. Per germline, CDR1 GTSNPN and CDR2 SVGIG (reference sequence). This CDR3 has 14 amino acids. Losses at the gene ends were 0 bases for V and 8 bases for J; bases not matched to a gene: 7. DNA for the CDR3: TGTGCCTGGAGTGTAGGACAGGGGATCAGAGGCTACACCTTC. Amino acids: CAWSVGQGIRGYTF.

The V and J genes are TRBV5-1 and TRBJ2-7; 9 nucleotides line up with TRBD1. Germline V gene sequence: CDR1 SGHRS, CDR2 YFSETQ. V lost 2 bases to trimming and J lost 7 bases; unmatched junction nucleotides: 7. The CDR3 totals 14 residues. The CDR3 spells CASSFWTGDGEQYF. DNA of the CDR3: TGCGCCAGCAGCTTTTGGACAGGGGATGGGGAGCAGTACTTC. Complete variable domain (other parts from reference TRBV5-1 and TRBJ2-7): KAGVTQTPRYLIKTRGQQVTLSCSPISGHRSVSWYQQTPGQGLQFLFEYFSETQRNKGNFPGRFSGRQFSNSRSEMNVSTLELGDSALYLCASSFWTGDGEQYFGPGTRLTVT.

The rearrangement joins TRBV4-3 to TRBJ2-3; no definite D call. The CDR3 is 16 amino acids. V was cut by 1 base and J by 3 bases, with 14 bases left in between. Germline V gene lookup returns CDR1 LGHNA and CDR2 YSLEER. The CDR3 DNA is TGCGCCAGCAGCCAAGTTTTGTGGAGAGGAACAGATACGCAGTATTTT. Its protein product is CASSQVLWRGTDTQYF.

This clone was seen more than once but under ten times. V and J are TRBV7-9 and TRBJ2-7; maybe TRBD1 (5 bases). The V gene lost 2 bases and the J gene lost 3 bases, with 14 bases spanning the gap. This CDR3 contains 15 residues. Per germline, CDR1 SEHNR and CDR2 FQNEAQ (reference sequence). In DNA, the CDR3 is TGTGCCAGCAGCTTAAAGGGGCGCGATGTCTACGAGCAGTACTTC. Its protein is CASSLKGRDVYEQYF. Full variable domain (rest looked up from reference TRBV7-9 and TRBJ2-7): DTGVSQNPRHKITKRGQNVTFRCDPISEHNRLYWYRQTLGQGPEFLTYFQNEAQLEKSRLLSDRFSAERPKGSFSTLEIQRTEQGDSAMYLCASSLKGRDVYEQYFGPGTRLTVT.

The rearrangement links TRBV29-1 to TRBJ2-7; tentatively, D is TRBD2 (6 bases). The V end was cut by 6 bases, the J end by 0 bases, with 12 bases between. The length of the CDR3 is 13 residues. Germline-derived CDR1 and CDR2 are SQVTM and ANQGSEA. DNA of the CDR3: TGCAGCGTAGGGACTGCAGGCTCCTACGAGCAGTACTTC. As protein: CSVGTAGSYEQYF.

Written as DNA, the CDR3 is TGTGCCAGTAGTACGACTACCGAGCAGTTCTTC. It translates to CASSTTTEQFF. This chain uses TRBV19 with TRBJ2-1; the D gene is possibly TRBD2 (5 bases). This CDR3 is 11 amino acids long. CDR1 is LNHDA, CDR2 SQIVND, per germline (reference sequence). V was cut by 4 bases and J by 10 bases, with 8 bases left in between.

The rearrangement joins TRBV15 to TRBJ2-3; D may be TRBD2 (5 bases). Germline-derived CDR1 and CDR2 are LNHNV and YYDKDF (reference sequence). This CDR3 comprises 17 residues. Trimming removed 0 bases at V and 1 base at J, with 14 bases between. The CDR3 DNA follows: TGTGCCACCAGCAGAGAGGGAGCGATCGTTGGCACAGATACGCAGTATTTT. This gives the protein CATSREGAIVGTDTQYF.

The chain recombines TRBV27 with TRBJ1-2, with 9 bases lining up with TRBD1. The CDR3 is made up of 14 amino acids. Germline CDR1 and CDR2: MNHEY and SMNVEV (reference sequence). J gave up 6 bases and V 3 bases, and 5 bases lay outside the gene matches. CDR3 amino acids: CASSFTGQGDGYTF. CDR3 nucleotide sequence: TGTGCCAGCAGTTTTACGGGACAGGGAGATGGCTACACCTTC.

The chain carries TRBV7-6 and TRBJ2-7, with TRBD2 identical over 8 bases. The germline gives CDR1 SGHVS, CDR2 FNYEAQ. The CDR3 extends over 14 amino acids. The V gene end was trimmed by 7 bases and the J gene end by 6 bases; junction bases not matched to a gene: 11. As DNA, the CDR3 is TGTGCCAGCACGCTTAAAGCGGGAGTACTCGAGCAGTACTTC. Protein product: CASTLKAGVLEQYF. The full variable domain, its missing parts supplied by reference TRBV7-6 and TRBJ2-7, is GAGVSQSPRYKVTKRGQDVALRCDPISGHVSLYWYRQALGQGPEFLTYFNYEAQQDKSGLPNDRFSAERPEGSISTLTIQRTEQRDSAMYRCASTLKAGVLEQYFGPGTRLTVT.